These 18 T cell receptor beta chains originate from one sample sequenced in a study of tumor-infiltrating lymphocytes in primary liver carcinoma (dated 2017 in TCRdb). Reads for this sample came from an Illumina HiSeq 2500. TCRbeta-specific cDNA was reverse-transcribed from about 500 ng total RNA using a constant-region primer and ProtoScript II reverse transcriptase. Three nested multiplex PCR rounds, following a slightly modified ARM-PCR procedure, were used to build the TCRbeta libraries. Each of the first two PCR rounds ran for roughly 9 cycles using multiplex TRBV1-TRBV30 forward primers together with a Cbeta reverse primer. TCRdb reanalyzed the raw reads on its own, using fastp at Q25 for trimming and MiXCR for clone calling, and kept in-frame beta chains. Every distinct CDR3 protein forms one entry, paired with its most common genes and DNA. Counted in this sample were roughly 20,000 distinct CDR3 sequences; approximately 79% of them appeared once. The ten largest clones take up about 40% of the sample.

Without any cell sorting, total RNA and DNA were extracted together from around 18-30 mg of bulk tissue using the AllPrep DNA/RNA mini kit. Input material: liver tumor tissue from sampling region 4. Interpreted using the paper, the cell subset or site label stands for: tumor region T4, right-lateral pole. These receptors all come from a woman in her 30s with primary liver carcinoma and hepatitis B virus infection.

Note on this clonotype: The CDR3 does not close with the conserved phenylalanine or tryptophan, likely indicating a read error. Because the CDR3's place on the DNA is in doubt, the DNA is left out and the CDR3 is given as listed by TCRdb. The genes are TRBV6-5 and TRBJ1-2; the D call in the table, TRBD1, was not verified against the DNA. 15 amino acids form the CDR3, both terminal residues included. The V gene's germline CDR1 is MNHEY and CDR2 SVGAGI. The CDR3 here is CAARDRAISRGGYIS.

This chain uses TRBV30 with TRBJ2-1; 8 nucleotides match TRBD2. The V gene end was trimmed by 3 bases and the J gene end by 10 bases; junction bases not matched to a gene: 29. CDR3 size: 20 residues. Germline CDR1 GTSNPN, CDR2 SVGIG (reference sequence). CDR3 nucleotide sequence: TGTGCCTGGAGCAACTCAAATCCCCGGACTAGCAGGAGACAAAGGAGGGAGCAGTTCTTC. This translates into CAWSNSNPRTSRRQRREQFF.

The chain links TRBV11-1 to TRBJ1-1; D gene unclear. Between the trimmed V and J ends, which lost 7 bases and 4 bases, there was a span of 13 bases. Germline values: CDR1 SGHAT, CDR2 FQDESV (reference sequence). This CDR3 contains 13 residues. This CDR3 reads CASNFRLSTEAFF. Written as DNA, the CDR3 is TGTGCCAGCAACTTCCGGCTCAGCACTGAAGCTTTCTTT.

The chain couples TRBV7-8 to TRBJ2-2, with 7 nucleotides matching TRBD2. In germline, CDR1 is SGHVS, CDR2 FQNEAQ. This CDR3 is 16 amino acids long. V shed 1 base and J 10 bases; nucleotides not matched to a gene: 12. CDR3 in DNA: TGTGCCAGCAGCTTAGGGAGGCGGGAGAACGCCGAGGAGCTGTTTTTT. Amino acid sequence: CASSLGRRENAEELFF.

The rearrangement links TRBV6-5 to TRBJ2-2; D gene ambiguous. In germline, CDR1 is MNHEY, CDR2 SVGAGI. This CDR3 is built from 11 residues. Deletions cut 6 bases from V and 8 bases from J, with 7 bases between. For the CDR3, the DNA is TGTGCCAGCAGCCTCTTGGGGGAGCTGTTTTTT. Its protein product is CASSLLGELFF.

The rearrangement links TRBV12-3 or TRBV12-4 to TRBJ1-5; D call uncertain. The V end lost 6 bases, the J end lost 10 bases, and 16 bases lay between the germline ends. This CDR3 has 13 residues. DNA for the CDR3: TGTGCCAGCAGCCCAATAGAGTTTACTCCCCAGCATTTT. Amino acid sequence: CASSPIEFTPQHF.

This clonotype was observed a single time. As the CDR3 is not closed by the conserved phenylalanine or tryptophan, this likely results from a read error. The rearrangement links TRBV11-1 to TRBJ2-7; tentative D call: TRBD1 (6 bases). Germline lookup yields CDR1 SGHAT and CDR2 FQDESV (reference sequence). CDR3 size: 14 residues. V lost 4 bases to trimming and J lost 0 bases, with 10 bases between them. DNA for the CDR3: TGTGCCAGCAGCTACGGACAGAGCTCCTACGAGCAGTACTCC. Protein: CASSYGQSSYEQYS.

Turning to this clonotype: Compared with germline, one end of the junction differs, possibly owing to a read error. The chain uses TRBV13 and TRBJ2-1, with a weak D call TRBD2 (6 bases). Germline V gene sequence: CDR1 PRHDT, CDR2 FYEKMQ (reference sequence). The CDR3 covers 13 residues. DNA for the CDR3: TGTGCCAGCAGGGAGGGGAACTGCAATGAGCACTTCTTC. Translated: CASREGNCNEHFF.

The rearrangement joins TRBV12-3 or TRBV12-4 to TRBJ2-1, with 7 bases aligning to TRBD2. This CDR3 region has 15 residues. V lost 10 bases to trimming and J lost 9 bases; unmatched junction nucleotides: 18. The chain's CDR3 is CANSLSRTSGLEQFF. CDR3 nucleotide sequence: TGTGCCAACAGCCTGTCCAGGACTAGTGGACTTGAGCAGTTCTTC.

This chain links TRBV4-3 with TRBJ2-6; the D gene is possibly TRBD2 (6 bases). The CDR3 is 19 residues long. Looked up from germline, CDR1 is LGHNA and CDR2 is YSLEER. CDR3 nucleotides: TGCACTAGCAGCCAAGAGAGTAGCGAGATAGTCTCTGGGGCCAACGTCCTGACTTTC. It specifies CTSSQESSEIVSGANVLTF.

The chain links TRBV4-3 to TRBJ1-2; the D is unclear. Germline V lookup: CDR1 LGHNA, CDR2 YSLEER. CDR3 length equals 14 residues. V was clipped by 8 bases and J by 4 bases, with 17 bases between them. CDR3 coding DNA: TGCGCCAGCGACGCTGTGTTGGAGATCTATGGCTACACCTTC. It translates to CASDAVLEIYGYTF.

The chain carries TRBV4-3 and TRBJ2-1, with 7 bases matching TRBD2. CDR1 LGHNA and CDR2 YSLEER come from the germline V gene. Trimming at V came to 3 bases and at J to 3 bases, leaving 8 bases not matched to a gene. This CDR3 contains 16 residues. DNA for the CDR3: TGCGCCAGCAGCCATGATTGGGACTACATCTACAATGAGCAGTTCTTC. Translation gives CASSHDWDYIYNEQFF.

With respect to this clonotype: This may be a read error: a much more frequent sequence differs by one nucleotide. V and J are TRBV29-1 and TRBJ2-1, with D uncertain. Germline V CDR1 and CDR2: SQVTM, ANQGSEA. CDR3 size: 14 residues. CDR3 region: CSVVGLVGYKEQLF. The CDR3 coding sequence is TGCAGCGTTGTCGGGTTAGTAGGTTACAAAGAGCAGCTCTTC.

The chain links TRBV4-3 to TRBJ2-7; the match to TRBD2 covers 7 bases. The V and J ends lost 7 bases and 3 bases, in that order; junction bases with no gene match: 21. The CDR3 contains 18 residues. CDR1 and CDR2 from the germline V gene are LGHNA and YSLEER. The CDR3 bases are TGCGCCAGCATCCGAGCCGTGACGGGGGGTCACATTAGCTACGAGCAGTACTTC. It is translated as CASIRAVTGGHISYEQYF.

In regard to this clonotype: At one of its ends the junction is not consistent with the germline gene, which may arise from a read error. The genes are TRBV11-1 and TRBJ2-7; D may be TRBD1 or TRBD2 (5 bases each). The CDR3 extends over 14 amino acids. The germline CDR1 and CDR2 sequences are SGHAT and FQDESV (reference sequence). Here the CDR3 reads CVSSLWGTSYEQYF. The DNA of the CDR3 is TGTGTCAGCAGCCTTTGGGGGACCTCCTACGAGCAGTACTTC.

Regarding this clonotype: An end of the junction does not agree with germline; a read error may underlie this. The V gene is TRBV7-9, the J gene TRBJ1-6; D uncertain. Germline assignment: CDR1 SEHNR and CDR2 FQNEAQ (reference sequence). This CDR3 has 15 residues. CDR3 bases: TGTGCCTGCAGCTTAGTAAACAGCCGGCATTCACCCCTCCACTTT. As protein: CACSLVNSRHSPLHF.

Concerning this clonotype: It is likely a read error, because the conserved phenylalanine at the end of the CDR3 is missing. The CDR3 loop reads CASSGWSIEAFL. CDR3 DNA sequence: TGTGCCAGCAGTGGTTGGAGCATTGAGGCTTTCTTA. The chain carries TRBV6-1 and TRBJ1-1; D is ambiguous. V was shortened by 4 bases and J by 11 bases, with 14 bases between the two germline ends. This CDR3 is built from 12 residues. Germline V gene data show CDR1 as MNHNS and CDR2 as SASEGT.

This clonotype was counted only a few times. At one boundary the junction diverges from the germline segment, which might be a read error. This chain uses TRBV11-1 with TRBJ2-2; TRBD1 or TRBD2 may be the D gene (5 bases each). The CDR3 consists of 16 residues. CDR1 SGHAT and CDR2 FQDESV come from the germline V gene (reference sequence). The chain's CDR3 is CTSSRVMAGVSGELFF. The CDR3 coding sequence is TGTACCAGCAGCAGGGTTATGGCGGGTGTGTCCGGGGAGCTGTTTTTC.